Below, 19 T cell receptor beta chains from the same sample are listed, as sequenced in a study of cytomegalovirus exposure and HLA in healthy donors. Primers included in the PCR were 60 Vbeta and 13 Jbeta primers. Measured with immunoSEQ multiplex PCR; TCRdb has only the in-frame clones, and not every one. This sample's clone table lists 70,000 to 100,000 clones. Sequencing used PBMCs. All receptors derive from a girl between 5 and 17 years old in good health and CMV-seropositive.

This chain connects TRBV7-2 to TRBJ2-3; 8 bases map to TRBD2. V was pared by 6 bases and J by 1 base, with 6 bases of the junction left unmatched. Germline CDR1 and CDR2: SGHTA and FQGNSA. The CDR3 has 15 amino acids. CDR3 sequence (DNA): TGTGCCAGCAGTCCTACTAGCGGCGGCACAGATACGCAGTATTTT. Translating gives CASSPTSGGTDTQYF.

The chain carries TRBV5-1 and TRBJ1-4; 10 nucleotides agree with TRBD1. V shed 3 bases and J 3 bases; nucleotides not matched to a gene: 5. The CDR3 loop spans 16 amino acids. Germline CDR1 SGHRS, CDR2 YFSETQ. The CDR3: CASSSGQGLPNEKLFF. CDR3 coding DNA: TGCGCCAGCAGCTCGGGACAGGGGCTCCCTAATGAAAAACTGTTTTTT. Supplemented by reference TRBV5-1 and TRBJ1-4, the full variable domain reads KAGVTQTPRYLIKTRGQQVTLSCSPISGHRSVSWYQQTPGQGLQFLFEYFSETQRNKGNFPGRFSGRQFSNSRSEMNVSTLELGDSALYLCASSSGQGLPNEKLFFGSGTQLSVL.

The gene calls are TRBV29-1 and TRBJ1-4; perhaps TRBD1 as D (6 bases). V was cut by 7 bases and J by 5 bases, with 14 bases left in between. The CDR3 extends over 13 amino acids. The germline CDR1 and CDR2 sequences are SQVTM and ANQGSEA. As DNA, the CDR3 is TGCAGCGCGGTGGACAGTGGGAATGAAAAACTGTTTTTT. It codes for CSAVDSGNEKLFF. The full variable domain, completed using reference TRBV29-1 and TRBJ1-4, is SAVISQKPSRDICQRGTSLTIQCQVDSQVTMMFWYRQQPGQSLTLIATANQGSEATYESGFVIDKFPISRPNLTFSTLTVSNMSPEDSSIYLCSAVDSGNEKLFFGSGTQLSVL.

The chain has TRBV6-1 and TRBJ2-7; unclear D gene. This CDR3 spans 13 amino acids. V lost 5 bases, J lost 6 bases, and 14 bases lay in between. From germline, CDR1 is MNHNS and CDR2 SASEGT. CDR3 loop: CASSMPGLSEQYF. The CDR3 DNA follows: TGTGCCAGCAGTATGCCGGGTTTGAGCGAGCAGTACTTC.

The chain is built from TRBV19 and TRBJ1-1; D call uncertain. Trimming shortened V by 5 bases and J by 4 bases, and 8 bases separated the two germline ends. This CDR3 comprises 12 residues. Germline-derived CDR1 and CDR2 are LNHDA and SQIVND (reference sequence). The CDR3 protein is CASSGQFTEAFF. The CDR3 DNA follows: TGTGCCAGTAGTGGCCAGTTCACTGAAGCTTTCTTT.

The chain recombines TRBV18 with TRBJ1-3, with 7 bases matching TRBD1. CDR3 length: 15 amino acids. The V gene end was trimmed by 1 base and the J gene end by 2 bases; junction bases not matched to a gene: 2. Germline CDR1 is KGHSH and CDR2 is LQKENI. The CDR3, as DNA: TGTGCCAGCTCACCACAGGGGGCGGCTGGAAACACCATATATTTT. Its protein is CASSPQGAAGNTIYF.

The DNA for the CDR3 is TGCGCCAGCAGCCAAGAAGGGGCCGCGCCCCGCACAGATACGCAGTATTTT. The encoded protein is CASSQEGAAPRTDTQYF. The chain is built from TRBV4-3 and TRBJ2-3, with D maybe TRBD1 (5 bases). In germline, CDR1 is LGHNA, CDR2 YSLEER. The CDR3 contains 17 residues. V dropped 0 bases and J dropped 1 base, with 14 bases sitting between them.

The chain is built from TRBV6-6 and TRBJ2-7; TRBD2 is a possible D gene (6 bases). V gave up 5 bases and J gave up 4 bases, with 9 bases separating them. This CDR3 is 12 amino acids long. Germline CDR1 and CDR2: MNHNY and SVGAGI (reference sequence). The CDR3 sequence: CASSKEGYEQYV. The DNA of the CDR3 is TGTGCCAGCAGTAAGGAGGGGTACGAGCAGTACGTC.

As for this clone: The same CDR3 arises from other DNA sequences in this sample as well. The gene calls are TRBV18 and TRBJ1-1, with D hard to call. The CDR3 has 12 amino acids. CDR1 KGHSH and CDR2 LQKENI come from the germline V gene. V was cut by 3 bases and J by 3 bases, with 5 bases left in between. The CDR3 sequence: CASSPRDTEAFF. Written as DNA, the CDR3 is TGTGCCAGCTCACCGAGAGACACTGAAGCTTTCTTT.

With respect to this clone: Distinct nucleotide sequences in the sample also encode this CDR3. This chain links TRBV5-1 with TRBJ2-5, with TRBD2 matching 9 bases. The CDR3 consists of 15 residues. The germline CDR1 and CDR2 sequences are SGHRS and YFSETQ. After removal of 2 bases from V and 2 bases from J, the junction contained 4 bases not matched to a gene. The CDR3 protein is CASSFSGGFQETQYF. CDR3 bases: TGCGCCAGCAGCTTTAGCGGGGGTTTTCAAGAGACCCAGTACTTC.

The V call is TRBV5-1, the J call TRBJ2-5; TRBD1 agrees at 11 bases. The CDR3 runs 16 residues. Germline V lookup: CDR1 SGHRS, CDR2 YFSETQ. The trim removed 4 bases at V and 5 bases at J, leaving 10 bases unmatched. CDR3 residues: CASSTTPGQGEETQYF. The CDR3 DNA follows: TGCGCCAGCAGCACGACCCCGGGACAGGGGGAGGAGACCCAGTACTTC.

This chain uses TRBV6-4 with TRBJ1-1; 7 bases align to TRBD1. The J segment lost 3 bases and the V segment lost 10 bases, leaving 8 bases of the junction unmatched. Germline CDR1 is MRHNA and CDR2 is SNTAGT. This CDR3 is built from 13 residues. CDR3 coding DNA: TGTGCCAAAACGACAGGGCCGGACACTGAAGCTTTCTTT. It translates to CAKTTGPDTEAFF.

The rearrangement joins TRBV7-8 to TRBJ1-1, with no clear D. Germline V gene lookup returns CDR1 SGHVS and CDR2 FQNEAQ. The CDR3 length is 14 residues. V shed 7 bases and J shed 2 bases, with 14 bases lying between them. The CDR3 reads CASTPGGRNTEAFF. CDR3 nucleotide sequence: TGTGCCAGCACCCCCGGAGGACGCAACACTGAAGCTTTCTTT.

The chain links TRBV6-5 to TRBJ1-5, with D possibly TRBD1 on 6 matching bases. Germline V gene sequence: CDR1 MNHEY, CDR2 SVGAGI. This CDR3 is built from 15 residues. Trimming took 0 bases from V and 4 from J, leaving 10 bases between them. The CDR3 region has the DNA TGTGCCAGCAGTTACTCGAGGGGGAGTAATCAGCCCCAGCATTTT. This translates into CASSYSRGSNQPQHF.

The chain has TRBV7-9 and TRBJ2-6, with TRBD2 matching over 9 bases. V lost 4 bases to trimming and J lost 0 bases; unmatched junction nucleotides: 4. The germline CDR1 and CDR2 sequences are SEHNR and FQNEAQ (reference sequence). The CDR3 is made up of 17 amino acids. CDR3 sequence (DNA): TGTGCCAGCAGCTCGGGCGGGGGGGCCTCTGGGGCCAACGTCCTGACTTTC. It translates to CASSSGGGASGANVLTF.

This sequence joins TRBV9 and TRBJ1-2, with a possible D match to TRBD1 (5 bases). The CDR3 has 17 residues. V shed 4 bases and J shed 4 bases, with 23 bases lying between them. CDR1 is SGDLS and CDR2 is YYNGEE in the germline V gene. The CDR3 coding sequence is TGTGCCAGCAGCACAACCGTCACAGGTTTAAACTCCTATGGCTACACCTTC. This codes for CASSTTVTGLNSYGYTF.

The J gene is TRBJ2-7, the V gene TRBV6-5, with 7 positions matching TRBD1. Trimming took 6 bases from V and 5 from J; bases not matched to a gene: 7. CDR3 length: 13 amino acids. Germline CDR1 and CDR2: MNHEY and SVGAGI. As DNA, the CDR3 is TGTGCCAGCAGCGACAGGGCATACAACGAGCAGTACTTC. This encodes CASSDRAYNEQYF.

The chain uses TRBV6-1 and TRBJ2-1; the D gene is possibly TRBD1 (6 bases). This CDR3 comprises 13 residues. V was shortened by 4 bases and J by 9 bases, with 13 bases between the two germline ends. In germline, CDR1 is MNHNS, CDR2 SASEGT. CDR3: CASSVPSTGEQFF. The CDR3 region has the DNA TGTGCCAGCAGTGTTCCGTCGACAGGTGAGCAGTTCTTC.

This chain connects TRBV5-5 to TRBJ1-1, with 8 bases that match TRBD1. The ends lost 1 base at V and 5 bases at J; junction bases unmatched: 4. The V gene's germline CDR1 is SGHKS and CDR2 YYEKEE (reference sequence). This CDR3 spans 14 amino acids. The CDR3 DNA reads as TGTGCCAGCAGCTTGCAGGGGGCGCAGACTGAAGCTTTCTTT. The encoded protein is CASSLQGAQTEAFF. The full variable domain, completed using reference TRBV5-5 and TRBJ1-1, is DAGVTQSPTHLIKTRGQQVTLRCSPISGHKSVSWYQQVLGQGPQFIFQYYEKEERGRGNFPDRFSARQFPNYSSELNVNALLLGDSALYLCASSLQGAQTEAFFGQGTRLTVV.